The 32 T cell receptor beta chains reported below all come from one sample, sequenced in a study of post-analysis software for immune sequencing data. Points from the study as a whole: When patients were compared with controls, about 5 TRBV segments were more frequent, TRBV5-6, TRBV5-1 and TRBV20-1 among them.

Their antigens remain unidentified. Libraries were made from TCR beta cDNA, and they carried unique molecular identifiers. Via MiXCR, TCRdb re-called the PCR reads, giving one row per CDR3 protein. The table lists 550,000 to 700,000 distinct CDR3 sequences, roughly 45% of them singletons. Input material: blood. The receptors stem from a girl aged 5 to 17 with multiple sclerosis.

This clonotype has more than one count but fewer than ten. The chain uses TRBV7-6 and TRBJ2-7; possible D gene TRBD2, 6 bases. Germline V lookup: CDR1 SGHVS, CDR2 FNYEAQ. The ends were cut back, 4 bases at V and 2 bases at J, with 9 bases in the middle. The CDR3 totals 13 residues. The CDR3 nucleotides read TGTGCCAGCAGCTCCTCTAGCGCCTACGAGCAGTACTTC. Translated, it gives CASSSSSAYEQYF.

This clonotype has a single count. At one end, the junction sequence differs from germline, possibly due to a read error. The gene calls are TRBV7-8 and TRBJ1-4, with a tentative D call TRBD1 (6 bases). This CDR3 comprises 18 residues. The germline V gene has CDR1 SGHVS and CDR2 FQNEAQ. The DNA of the CDR3 is TGTGCCAGCAGCTTCACGTGGGTTGGGGGCCGGTCTAATGAAAAACGGTTTTTT. Translated, it gives CASSFTWVGGRSNEKRFF. The full variable domain, its missing parts supplied by reference TRBV7-8 and TRBJ1-4, is GAGVSQSPRYKVAKRGQDVALRCDPISGHVSLFWYQQALGQGPEFLTYFQNEAQLDKSGLPSDRFFAERPEGSVSTLKIQRTQQEDSAVYLCASSFTWVGGRSNEKRFFGSGTQLSVL.

There are a few counts of this clonotype. The V and J genes are TRBV5-1 and TRBJ2-5; D not resolved. The CDR3 has 14 amino acids. Trimming shortened V by 0 bases and J by 11 bases, and 17 bases separated the two germline ends. Germline lookup yields CDR1 SGHRS and CDR2 YFSETQ. In DNA, the CDR3 is TGCGCCAGCAGCTTGGATACAACACCCCTGGAGCAGTACTTC. This sequence encodes CASSLDTTPLEQYF.

The rearrangement uses TRBV11-2 and TRBJ1-2, with 11 bases aligning to TRBD1. CDR1 SGHAT and CDR2 FQNNGV come from the germline V gene. Trimming cost V 4 bases and J 8 bases; bases outside gene matches: 9. This CDR3 region has 15 residues. CDR3 amino acids: CASSSSDRGRRGYTF. The CDR3 coding sequence is TGTGCCAGCAGCTCGTCGGACAGGGGGCGAAGAGGCTACACCTTC. The full variable domain, rest sourced from reference TRBV11-2 and TRBJ1-2, is EAGVAQSPRYKIIEKRQSVAFWCNPISGHATLYWYQQILGQGPKLLIQFQNNGVVDDSQLPKDRFSAERLKGVDSTLKIQPAKLEDSAVYLCASSSSDRGRRGYTFGSGTRLTVV.

The chain employs TRBV12-5 and TRBJ2-7, with TRBD2 as a possible D gene (6 bases). The CDR3 is 17 amino acids. CDR1 and CDR2 (germline): LGHNT, FRNRAP. Between the trimmed V and J ends, which lost 6 bases and 0 bases, there was a span of 21 bases. CDR3 coding DNA: TGTGCTAGTGGCCCCGCTTGGAGGGCCTTCCTCTCCTACGAGCAGTACTTC. Translated: CASGPAWRAFLSYEQYF.

This chain links TRBV4-2 with TRBJ1-2; TRBD1 agrees at 7 bases. V dropped 6 bases and J dropped 5; count of bases not matched to a gene: 12. The CDR3 loop spans 15 amino acids. Per the germline V gene, CDR1 is LGHNA and CDR2 is YNFKEQ. CDR3 in amino acids: CASSGQELLLYGYTF. Here the CDR3 DNA reads TGTGCCAGCAGTGGACAGGAGCTCCTCCTTTATGGCTACACCTTC.

The chain employs TRBV29-1 and TRBJ2-3; 7 nucleotides agree with TRBD1. J lost 5 bases, V lost 5 bases, and 7 bases had no gene match. This CDR3 is 13 amino acids long. Germline V gives CDR1 SQVTM, CDR2 ANQGSEA. The CDR3 sequence is CSVFGTDKDTQYF. The CDR3 DNA reads as TGCAGCGTTTTCGGGACAGACAAAGATACGCAGTATTTT.

The chain employs TRBV20-1 and TRBJ2-5; 7 bases match TRBD1. The ends lost 5 bases at V and 5 bases at J; junction bases unmatched: 5. The CDR3 length is 12 residues. Germline-derived CDR1 and CDR2 are DFQATT and SNEGSKA (reference sequence). CDR3 DNA sequence: TGCAGTGCTCCAATCAGGGGGGAGACCCAGTACTTC. Translation gives CSAPIRGETQYF.

The chain uses TRBV5-1 and TRBJ2-7, with 9 bases that match TRBD1. Germline V gene sequence: CDR1 SGHRS, CDR2 YFSETQ. Trimming at V came to 7 bases and at J to 7 bases, leaving 18 bases not matched to a gene. The CDR3 covers 16 residues. The chain's CDR3 is CASAKISGTGFREQYF. The CDR3 bases are TGCGCCAGCGCCAAGATCTCCGGGACAGGGTTTCGTGAGCAGTACTTC.

This clonotype was picked up a small number of times. The chain has TRBV19 and TRBJ2-3; D not resolved. This CDR3 contains 14 residues. Germline V gene data show CDR1 as LNHDA and CDR2 as SQIVND (reference sequence). V shed 3 bases and J shed 0 bases, with 7 bases lying between them. The CDR3 coding sequence is TGTGCCAGTAGTATGACGGCGAGCACAGATACGCAGTATTTT. This translates into CASSMTASTDTQYF.

This rearrangement joins TRBV20-1 to TRBJ2-1, with D perhaps matching TRBD1 or TRBD2 (6 bases each). V lost 5 bases to trimming and J lost 9 bases, with 17 bases between them. CDR3 size: 13 residues. Germline CDR1 DFQATT, CDR2 SNEGSKA (reference sequence). The CDR3 loop is CSAASGGQGEQFF. The CDR3 nucleotides read TGCAGTGCTGCGAGTGGGGGGCAGGGTGAGCAGTTCTTC.

CDR3 in amino acids: CASSYMWGNNEQFF. DNA for the CDR3: TGTGCCAGCAGTTACATGTGGGGGAACAATGAGCAGTTCTTC. The genes are TRBV6-5 and TRBJ2-1; the D gene could be TRBD1 or TRBD2 (5 bases each). The CDR3 sequence is 14 residues long. The V end was cut by 2 bases, the J end by 5 bases, with 10 bases between. Germline CDR1 and CDR2: MNHEY and SVGAGI.

The chain joins TRBV5-1 to TRBJ2-2, with 8 bases fitting TRBD1. The CDR3 covers 15 residues. With 0 bases clipped from V and 8 bases from J, the junction kept 6 bases outside the gene matches. Germline V gene lookup returns CDR1 SGHRS and CDR2 YFSETQ. CDR3 DNA: TGCGCCAGCAGCTTGGAGACAGGGGATGAGGGGGAGCTGTTTTTT. It codes for CASSLETGDEGELFF.

The gene calls are TRBV4-1 and TRBJ1-1; D is unresolved. CDR1 and CDR2 from the germline V gene are MGHRA and YSYEKL. V was clipped by 7 bases and J by 6 bases, with 24 bases between them. This CDR3 is built from 16 residues. The CDR3 coding sequence is TGCGCCAGCAATCCCTTTTTCGACACTTCCGGGGCTGAAGCTTTCTTT. Amino acid sequence: CASNPFFDTSGAEAFF.

Turning to this clonotype: At one end the junction does not follow the germline gene, possibly because of a read error. V and J are TRBV10-3 and TRBJ2-7; D possibly corresponds to TRBD2 (5 bases). CDR3 size: 12 residues. The germline gives CDR1 ENHRY, CDR2 SYGVKD. This chain's CDR3 is CATSEYGNEQYF. In DNA, the CDR3 is TGTGCCACCAGTGAGTACGGGAACGAGCAGTACTTC.

This clonotype was counted a few times. This chain joins TRBV29-1 and TRBJ2-4, with 9 bases aligning to TRBD1. V was pared by 1 base and J by 6 bases, with 7 bases of the junction left unmatched. Germline V lookup: CDR1 SQVTM, CDR2 ANQGSEA. The CDR3 sequence is 15 residues long. As DNA, the CDR3 is TGCAGCGTTGAAGGAACCGGGACAGGGCCAAACATTCAGTACTTC. As protein: CSVEGTGTGPNIQYF. Full variable domain (remainder filled in from reference TRBV29-1 and TRBJ2-4): SAVISQKPSRDICQRGTSLTIQCQVDSQVTMMFWYRQQPGQSLTLIATANQGSEATYESGFVIDKFPISRPNLTFSTLTVSNMSPEDSSIYLCSVEGTGTGPNIQYFGAGTRLSVL.

V usage is TRBV29-1 and J usage is TRBJ2-3; 10 bases are a match to TRBD2. Germline CDR1 reads SQVTM; CDR2 reads ANQGSEA. Trimming at V came to 1 base and at J to 3 bases, leaving 10 bases not matched to a gene. The CDR3 is made up of 17 amino acids. CDR3 sequence (DNA): TGCAGCGTTGAAGGAGCGGGAGGGCCTAAGTCAACAGATACGCAGTATTTT. This encodes CSVEGAGGPKSTDTQYF.

This clonotype was observed at least ten times. The V and J genes are TRBV5-6 and TRBJ2-5, with TRBD2 as a possible D gene (5 bases). The V gene's germline CDR1 is SGHDT and CDR2 YYEEEE. The CDR3 covers 13 residues. V lost 6 bases to trimming and J lost 1 base, with 10 bases between them. The CDR3 DNA sequence: TGTGCCAGCACCCGGGATACCCAAGAGACCCAGTACTTC. This sequence encodes CASTRDTQETQYF.

Comment on this clonotype: A junction boundary mismatches the germline segment, possibly from a read error. Here the CDR3 reads CASRVDRGKDSCEQYF. CDR3 sequence (DNA): TGTGCCAGCAGGGTAGACAGGGGGAAAGACTCCTGCGAGCAGTACTTC. The chain has TRBV6-9 and TRBJ2-5; TRBD1 aligns across 9 bases. The better agreement between TRBJ2-7 and the DNA end casts doubt on the J call. This CDR3 is built from 16 residues. The germline V gene has CDR1 MNHGY and CDR2 SVAAGI.

The chain recombines TRBV5-5 with TRBJ1-1, with no clear D. The CDR3 length is 13 residues. Between the trimmed V and J ends, which lost 0 bases and 7 bases, there was a span of 10 bases. Per germline, CDR1 SGHKS and CDR2 YYEKEE (reference sequence). The CDR3 DNA follows: TGTGCCAGCAGCTTGGCCCCATGGGGTGAAGCTTTCTTT. Translating gives CASSLAPWGEAFF.

This clonotype was counted only a few times. V gene TRBV7-9 combines with J gene TRBJ2-3, with D possibly TRBD2 on 6 matching bases. CDR3 size: 16 residues. The V gene's germline CDR1 is SEHNR and CDR2 FQNEAQ (reference sequence). The V end lost 5 bases, the J end lost 2 bases, and 17 bases lay between the germline ends. CDR3 residues: CASSLRQTRSTDTQYF. CDR3 DNA: TGTGCCAGCAGCCTGCGCCAGACTAGGTCCACAGATACGCAGTATTTT.

This clonotype was picked up a small number of times. The chain couples TRBV12-3 or TRBV12-4 to TRBJ2-1; D could derive from TRBD1 or TRBD2 (5 bases each). V lost 5 bases to trimming and J lost 9 bases, with 11 bases between them. This CDR3 has 12 amino acids. The CDR3 loop reads CASSHRRTEQFF. CDR3 sequence (DNA): TGTGCCAGCAGTCACAGGAGGACTGAGCAGTTCTTC.

J is TRBJ2-3 and V is TRBV6-5; TRBD2 aligns across 15 bases. This CDR3 contains 16 residues. Trimming cost V 2 bases and J 9 bases; bases outside gene matches: 6. The germline V gene has CDR1 MNHEY and CDR2 SVGAGI. The CDR3 is CASSYLGLAGGQTQYF. CDR3 nucleotide sequence: TGTGCCAGCAGTTACCTCGGACTAGCGGGGGGGCAGACGCAGTATTTT.

This rearrangement joins TRBV20-1 to TRBJ2-7, with 13 positions matching TRBD2. V trimming: 5 bases; J trimming: 2 bases; junction bases outside the gene matches: 6. This CDR3 has 15 residues. CDR1 and CDR2 (germline): DFQATT, SNEGSKA (reference sequence). The CDR3 protein is CSASQTSGGPYEQYF. The DNA of the CDR3 is TGCAGTGCTTCCCAGACTAGCGGGGGGCCCTACGAGCAGTACTTC.

CDR3 coding DNA: TGTGCCAGTGGGAAGGGCCAACCTCCCTACAATGAGCAGTTCTTC. It yields the protein CASGKGQPPYNEQFF. The rearrangement uses TRBV6-1 and TRBJ2-1, with no clear D. Trimming shortened V by 9 bases and J by 2 bases, and 17 bases separated the two germline ends. The CDR3 has 15 residues. Germline V gene lookup returns CDR1 MNHNS and CDR2 SASEGT.

This clonotype has more than one count but fewer than ten. The rearrangement links TRBV5-1 to TRBJ1-2, with 9 bases identical to TRBD1. Trimming took 5 bases from V and 4 from J; bases not matched to a gene: 6. Looked up from germline, CDR1 is SGHRS and CDR2 is YFSETQ. The CDR3 length is 14 residues. Written as DNA, the CDR3 is TGCGCCAGCAGAGACCCGACAGGGGGCTATGGCTACACCTTC. Amino acid sequence: CASRDPTGGYGYTF.

There are a few counts of this clonotype. V and J are TRBV4-1 and TRBJ2-1, with 10 bases identical to TRBD1. The CDR3 totals 18 residues. The germline CDR1 and CDR2 sequences are MGHRA and YSYEKL. Losses at the gene ends were 2 bases for V and 10 bases for J; bases not matched to a gene: 17. CDR3 nucleotides: TGCGCCAGCAGCCAAAGATCGGAGGACAGGGGGATTCCCAGAGAGCAGTTCTTC. Translation: CASSQRSEDRGIPREQFF.

The genes are TRBV12-3 or TRBV12-4 and TRBJ1-4; tentatively, D is TRBD1 (6 bases). The CDR3 is 14 residues long. The V end was cut by 2 bases, the J end by 8 bases, with 12 bases between. Here the CDR3 DNA reads TGTGCCAGCAGTTTATGGGGGGCTGGGGAAAAACTGTTTTTT. As protein: CASSLWGAGEKLFF.

The chain couples TRBV20-1 to TRBJ2-5, with TRBD2 matching 10 bases. The germline V gene encodes CDR1 DFQATT and CDR2 SNEGSKA (reference sequence). This CDR3 is built from 17 residues. The J segment lost 4 bases and the V segment lost 1 base, leaving 12 bases of the junction unmatched. The CDR3 DNA reads as TGCAGTGCTAGAGCACTCGGAGCGGGGGGGCCCCCAGAGACCCAGTACTTC. Its protein is CSARALGAGGPPETQYF.

The V call is TRBV6-5, the J call TRBJ2-3; D is unresolved. Looked up from germline, CDR1 is MNHEY and CDR2 is SVGAGI. V was clipped by 2 bases and J by 0 bases, with 18 bases between them. This CDR3 spans 18 amino acids. The CDR3: CASSYGQRPTPSTDTQYF. CDR3 nucleotide sequence: TGTGCCAGCAGTTACGGGCAGCGCCCCACCCCTAGCACAGATACGCAGTATTTT.

This clonotype was seen at least ten times. The junction does not match germline at one end; this may be a read error. The chain joins TRBV7-8 to TRBJ2-3; D perhaps matches TRBD2 (5 bases). Looked up from germline, CDR1 is SGHVS and CDR2 is FQNEAQ. CDR3 length equals 14 residues. In nucleotides, the CDR3 is TGCGCCAGCAGCTTGGCGCGGGGCACAGATACGCAGTATTTT. Translated: CASSLARGTDTQYF. The complete variable domain, with remaining parts taken from reference TRBV7-8 and TRBJ2-3, reads GAGVSQSPRYKVAKRGQDVALRCDPISGHVSLFWYQQALGQGPEFLTYFQNEAQLDKSGLPSDRFFAERPEGSVSTLKIQRTQQEDSAVYLCASSLARGTDTQYFGPGTRLTVL.

This clonotype was observed once. J is TRBJ2-7 and V is TRBV9, with 11 nucleotides matching TRBD1. The CDR3 is 14 residues long. Trimming took 2 bases from V and 6 from J; bases not matched to a gene: 4. Germline V gene lookup returns CDR1 SGDLS and CDR2 YYNGEE. Here the CDR3 DNA reads TGTGCCAGCAGCGTTGGGACAGGGGGTTCCGAGCAGTACTTC. It yields the protein CASSVGTGGSEQYF. Together with reference TRBV9 and TRBJ2-7, the CDR3 gives the full variable domain: DSGVTQTPKHLITATGQRVTLRCSPRSGDLSVYWYQQSLDQGLQFLIQYYNGEERAKGNILERFSAQQFPDLHSELNLSSLELGDSALYFCASSVGTGGSEQYFGPGTRLTVT.